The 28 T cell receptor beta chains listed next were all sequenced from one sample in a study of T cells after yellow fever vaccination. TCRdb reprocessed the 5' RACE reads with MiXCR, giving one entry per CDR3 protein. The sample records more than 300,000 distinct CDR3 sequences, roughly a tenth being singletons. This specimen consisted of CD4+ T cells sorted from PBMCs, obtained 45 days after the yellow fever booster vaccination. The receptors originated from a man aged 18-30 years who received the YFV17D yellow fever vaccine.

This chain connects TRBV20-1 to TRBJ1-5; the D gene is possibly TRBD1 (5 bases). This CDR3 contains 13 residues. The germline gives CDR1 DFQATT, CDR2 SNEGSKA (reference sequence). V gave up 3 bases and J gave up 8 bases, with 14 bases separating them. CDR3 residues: CSASGDGWKPQHF. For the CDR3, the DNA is TGCAGTGCTAGTGGGGACGGTTGGAAGCCCCAGCATTTT.

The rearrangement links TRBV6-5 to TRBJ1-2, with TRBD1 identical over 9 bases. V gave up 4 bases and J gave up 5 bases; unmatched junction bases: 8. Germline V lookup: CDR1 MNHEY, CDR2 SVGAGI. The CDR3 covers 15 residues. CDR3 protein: CASSSRGQGSYGYTF. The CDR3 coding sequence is TGTGCCAGCAGTTCCCGCGGACAGGGGAGTTATGGCTACACCTTC.

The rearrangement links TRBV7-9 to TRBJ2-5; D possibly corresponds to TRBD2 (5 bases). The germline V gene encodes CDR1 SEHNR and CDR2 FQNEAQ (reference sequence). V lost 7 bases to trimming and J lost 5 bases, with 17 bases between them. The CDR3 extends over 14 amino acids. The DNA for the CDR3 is TGTGCCAGCACCTCAACCGCCAGAGGGGAGACCCAGTACTTC. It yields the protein CASTSTARGETQYF.

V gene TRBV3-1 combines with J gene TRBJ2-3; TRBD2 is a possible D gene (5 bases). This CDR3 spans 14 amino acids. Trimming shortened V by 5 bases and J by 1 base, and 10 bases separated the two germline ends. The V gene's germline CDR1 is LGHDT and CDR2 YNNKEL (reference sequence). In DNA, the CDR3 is TGTGCCAGCAGCAAACGGACTGGCACAGATACGCAGTATTTT. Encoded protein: CASSKRTGTDTQYF.

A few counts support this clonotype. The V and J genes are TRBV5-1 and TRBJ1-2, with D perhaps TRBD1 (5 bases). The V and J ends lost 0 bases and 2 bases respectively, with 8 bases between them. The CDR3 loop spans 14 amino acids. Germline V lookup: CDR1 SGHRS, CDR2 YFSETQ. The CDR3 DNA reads TGCGCCAGCAGCTTGGGACAGAGAAACTATGGCTACACCTTC. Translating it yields CASSLGQRNYGYTF.

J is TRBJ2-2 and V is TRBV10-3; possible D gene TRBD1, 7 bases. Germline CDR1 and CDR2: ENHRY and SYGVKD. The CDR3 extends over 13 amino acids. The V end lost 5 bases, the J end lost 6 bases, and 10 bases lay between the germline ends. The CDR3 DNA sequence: TGTGCCATCAGTACAGGGGACTCCGGGGAGCTGTTTTTT. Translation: CAISTGDSGELFF.

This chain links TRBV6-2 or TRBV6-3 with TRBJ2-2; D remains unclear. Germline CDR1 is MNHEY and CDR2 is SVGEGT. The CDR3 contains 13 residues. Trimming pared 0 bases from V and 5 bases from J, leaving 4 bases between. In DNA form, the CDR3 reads TGTGCCAGCAGTTACTCGAGAACCGGGGAGCTGTTTTTT. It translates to CASSYSRTGELFF.

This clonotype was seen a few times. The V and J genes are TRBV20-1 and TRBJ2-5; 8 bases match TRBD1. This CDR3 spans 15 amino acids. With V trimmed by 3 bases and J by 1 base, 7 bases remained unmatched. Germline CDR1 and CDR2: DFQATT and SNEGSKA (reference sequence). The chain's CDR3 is CSASGTGEFQETQYF. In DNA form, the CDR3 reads TGCAGTGCTAGTGGGACAGGCGAGTTCCAAGAGACCCAGTACTTC.

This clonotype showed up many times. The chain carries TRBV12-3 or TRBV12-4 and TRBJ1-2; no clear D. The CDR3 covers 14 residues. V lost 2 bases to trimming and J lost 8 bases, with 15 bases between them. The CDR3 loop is CASSLFAYSGGYTF. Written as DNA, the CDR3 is TGTGCCAGCAGTTTATTCGCCTACTCGGGGGGCTACACCTTC.

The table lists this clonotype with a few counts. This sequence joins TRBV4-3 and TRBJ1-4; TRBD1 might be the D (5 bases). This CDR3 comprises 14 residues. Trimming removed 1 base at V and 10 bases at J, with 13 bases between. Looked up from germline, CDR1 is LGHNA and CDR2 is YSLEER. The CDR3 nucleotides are TGCGCCAGCAGCCAAGCAGGGCGAGAAGGAAAACTGTTTTTT. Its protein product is CASSQAGREGKLFF.

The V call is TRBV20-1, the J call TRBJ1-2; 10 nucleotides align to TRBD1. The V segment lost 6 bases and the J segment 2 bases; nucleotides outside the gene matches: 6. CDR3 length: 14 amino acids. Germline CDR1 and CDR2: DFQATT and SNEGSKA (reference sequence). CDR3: CSARTGGENYGYTF. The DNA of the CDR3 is TGCAGTGCCAGGACAGGGGGGGAAAACTATGGCTACACCTTC.

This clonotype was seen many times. The CDR3 loop is CASSPLPDSFTDTQYF. DNA for the CDR3: TGCGCCAGCAGCCCCCTACCAGACAGTTTCACAGATACGCAGTATTTT. The V gene is TRBV5-1, the J gene TRBJ2-3, with D maybe TRBD1 (5 bases). Germline values: CDR1 SGHRS, CDR2 YFSETQ. The CDR3 covers 16 residues. V lost 4 bases and J lost 2, with 17 bases in between.

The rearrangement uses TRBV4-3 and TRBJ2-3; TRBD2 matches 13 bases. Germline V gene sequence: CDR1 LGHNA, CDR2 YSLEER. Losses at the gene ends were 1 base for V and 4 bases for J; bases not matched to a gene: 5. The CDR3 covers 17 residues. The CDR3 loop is CASSQGWTSGGADTQYF. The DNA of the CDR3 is TGCGCCAGCAGCCAAGGCTGGACTAGCGGGGGCGCAGATACGCAGTATTTT.

The DNA of the CDR3 is TGCAGTGCTAGAATCCCCGGTCTCCCTAGCGGGTCCACAGATACGCAGTATTTT. Translating gives CSARIPGLPSGSTDTQYF. The V gene is TRBV20-1, the J gene TRBJ2-3; 8 positions agree with TRBD2. Trimming took 2 bases from V and 2 from J; bases not matched to a gene: 15. Germline V lookup: CDR1 DFQATT, CDR2 SNEGSKA (reference sequence). The CDR3 runs 18 residues.

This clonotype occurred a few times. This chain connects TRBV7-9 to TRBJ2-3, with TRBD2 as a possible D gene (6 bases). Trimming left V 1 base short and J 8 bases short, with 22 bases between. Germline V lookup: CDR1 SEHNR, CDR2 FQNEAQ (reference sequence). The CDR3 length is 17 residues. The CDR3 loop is CASSLDRFGGAHGTQYF. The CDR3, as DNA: TGTGCCAGCAGCTTAGATCGGTTCGGAGGGGCCCACGGTACGCAGTATTTT.

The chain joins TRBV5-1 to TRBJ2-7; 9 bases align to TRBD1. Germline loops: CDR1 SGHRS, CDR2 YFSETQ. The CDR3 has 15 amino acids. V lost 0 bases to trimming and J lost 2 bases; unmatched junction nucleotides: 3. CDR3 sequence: CASSLDRTGAYEQYF. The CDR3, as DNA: TGCGCCAGCAGCTTGGATAGGACAGGGGCCTACGAGCAGTACTTC.

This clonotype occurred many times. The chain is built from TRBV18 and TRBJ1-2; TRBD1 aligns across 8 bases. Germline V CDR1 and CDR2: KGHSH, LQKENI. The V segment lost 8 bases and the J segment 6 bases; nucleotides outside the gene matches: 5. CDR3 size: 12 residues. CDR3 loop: CASSPTGDGYTF. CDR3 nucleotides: TGTGCCAGCAGCCCGACAGGGGATGGCTACACCTTC.

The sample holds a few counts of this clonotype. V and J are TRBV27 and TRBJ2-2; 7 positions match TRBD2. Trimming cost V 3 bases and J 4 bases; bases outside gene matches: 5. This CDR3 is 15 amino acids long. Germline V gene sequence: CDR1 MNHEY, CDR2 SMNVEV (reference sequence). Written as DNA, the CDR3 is TGTGCCAGCAGTTTCCAGGGAGGGGTCACCGGGGAGCTGTTTTTT. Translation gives CASSFQGGVTGELFF.

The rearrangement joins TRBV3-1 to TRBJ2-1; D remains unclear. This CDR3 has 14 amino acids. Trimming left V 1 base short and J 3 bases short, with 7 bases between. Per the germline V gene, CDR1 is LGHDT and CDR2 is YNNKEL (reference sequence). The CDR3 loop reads CASSQAPLYNEQFF. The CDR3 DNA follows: TGTGCCAGCAGCCAAGCTCCTCTCTACAATGAGCAGTTCTTC.

The CDR3: CASSLTLSGNTIYF. As DNA, the CDR3 is TGTGCCAGCAGCTTGACCCTCTCTGGAAACACCATATATTTT. The V and J genes are TRBV5-6 and TRBJ1-3; D is unresolved. This CDR3 is built from 14 residues. V was clipped by 1 base and J by 0 bases, with 5 bases between them. The V gene's germline CDR1 is SGHDT and CDR2 YYEEEE.

The chain's CDR3 is CASSLQQGLSGELFF. The CDR3 bases are TGTGCCAGCAGCTTGCAACAGGGGTTGTCCGGGGAGCTGTTTTTT. The rearrangement links TRBV5-4 to TRBJ2-2, with 7 bases aligning to TRBD1. Per the germline V gene, CDR1 is SGHNT and CDR2 is YYREEE (reference sequence). The junction had 6 bases not matched to a gene; V was cut back by 1 base and J by 6 bases. This CDR3 region has 15 residues.

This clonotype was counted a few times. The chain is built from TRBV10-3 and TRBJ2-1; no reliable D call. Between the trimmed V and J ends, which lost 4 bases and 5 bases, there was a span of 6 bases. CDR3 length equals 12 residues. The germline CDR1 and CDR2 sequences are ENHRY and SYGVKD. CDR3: CAISGVDNEQFF. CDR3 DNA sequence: TGTGCCATCAGTGGGGTGGACAATGAGCAGTTCTTC.

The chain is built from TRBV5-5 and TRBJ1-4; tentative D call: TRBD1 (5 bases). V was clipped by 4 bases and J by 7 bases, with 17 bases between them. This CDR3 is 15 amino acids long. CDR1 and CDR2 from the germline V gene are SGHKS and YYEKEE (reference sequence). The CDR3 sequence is CASSDTGTAAEKLFF. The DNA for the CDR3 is TGTGCCAGCAGCGACACCGGGACCGCTGCTGAAAAACTGTTTTTT.

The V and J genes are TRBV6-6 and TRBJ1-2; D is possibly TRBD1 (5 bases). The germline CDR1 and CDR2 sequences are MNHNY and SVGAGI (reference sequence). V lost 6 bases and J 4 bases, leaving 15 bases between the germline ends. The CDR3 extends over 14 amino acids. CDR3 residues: CASSLGEGLYGYTF. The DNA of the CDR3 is TGTGCCAGCAGCCTGGGGGAGGGCCTCTATGGCTACACCTTC.

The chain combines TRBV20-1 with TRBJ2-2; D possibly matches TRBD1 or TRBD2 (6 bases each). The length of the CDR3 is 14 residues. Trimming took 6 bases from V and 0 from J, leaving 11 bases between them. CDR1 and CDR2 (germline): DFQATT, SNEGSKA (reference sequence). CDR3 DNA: TGCAGTGCCTCGGGGGCCTCGAACACCGGGGAGCTGTTTTTT. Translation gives CSASGASNTGELFF.

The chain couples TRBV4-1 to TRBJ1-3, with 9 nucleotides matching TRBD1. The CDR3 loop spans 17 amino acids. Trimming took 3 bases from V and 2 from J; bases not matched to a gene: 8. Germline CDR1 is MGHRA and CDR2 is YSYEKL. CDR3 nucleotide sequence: TGCGCCAGCAGCCACGGACAGGGGCTCGTTGCTGGAAACACCATATATTTT. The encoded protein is CASSHGQGLVAGNTIYF.

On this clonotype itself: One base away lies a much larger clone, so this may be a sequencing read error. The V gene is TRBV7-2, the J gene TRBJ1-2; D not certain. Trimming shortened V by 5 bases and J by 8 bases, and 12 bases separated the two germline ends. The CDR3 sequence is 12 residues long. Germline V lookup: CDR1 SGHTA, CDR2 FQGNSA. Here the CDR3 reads CASSQGNEGYTF. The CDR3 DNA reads TGTGCCAGCAGCCAAGGGAACGAAGGCTACACCTTC. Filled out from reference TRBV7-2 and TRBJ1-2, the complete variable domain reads GAGVSQSPSNKVTEKGKDVELRCDPISGHTALYWYRQSLGQGLEFLIYFQGNSAPDKSGLPSDRFSAERTGGSVSTLTIQRTQQEDSAVYLCASSQGNEGYTFGSGTRLTVV.

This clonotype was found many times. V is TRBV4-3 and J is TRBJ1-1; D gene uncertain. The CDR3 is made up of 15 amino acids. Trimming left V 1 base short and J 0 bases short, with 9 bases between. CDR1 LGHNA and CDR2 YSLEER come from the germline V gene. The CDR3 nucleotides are TGCGCCAGCAGCCAAGGAAGTGGGATGAACACTGAAGCTTTCTTT. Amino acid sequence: CASSQGSGMNTEAFF.